These T cell receptor beta chains were read from a single sample in a study of T cells after yellow fever vaccination. TCRdb analysed the 5' RACE reads with MiXCR anew, one entry per CDR3 protein. The sample holds hundreds of thousands of distinct CDR3 sequences, 8.7% seen once. This specimen was CD4+ T cells sorted from PBMCs, taken 5 days after the yellow fever booster vaccination. The receptors were sampled from a young man who received the YFV17D yellow fever vaccine. Both conserved end residues are part of each CDR3. The D gene is left open where the match is weak. Size values are once, few and many counts, or a class for expanded clones, and some rows have none.

DNA: TGTGCCAGCAGCTTTCTCGGGGGGTTAAATACGCAGTATTTT; CDR3: CASSFLGGLNTQYF; V: TRBV7-3; J: TRBJ2-3; D: TRBD2; size: many
DNA: TGCGCCAGCAGCCTAGAGCCGGGACAGCCGTCCTACGAGCAGTACTTC; CDR3: CASSLEPGQPSYEQYF; V: TRBV4-3; J: TRBJ2-7; D: TRBD1; size: few
DNA: TGTGCCAGCAGCTTACGTCTGCGGGGGCTATCGAAGTACAATGAGCAGTTCTTC; CDR3: CASSLRLRGLSKYNEQFF; V: TRBV7-2; J: TRBJ2-1; D: -; size: few
DNA: TGTGCCAGCAGCACCGCCGGGACACCGAACACTGAAGCTTTCTTT; CDR3: CASSTAGTPNTEAFF; V: TRBV7-2; J: TRBJ1-1; D: -; size: -
DNA: TGTGCCAGCAGCCGACAAGCGGAGAGCTCCTACAATGAGCAGTTCTTC; CDR3: CASSRQAESSYNEQFF; V: TRBV4-2; J: TRBJ2-1; D: -; size: few
DNA: TGTGCCAGCAGTTTGCAGGGTATGATGGAGCCCCAGCATTTT; CDR3: CASSLQGMMEPQHF; V: TRBV12-3/TRBV12-4; J: TRBJ1-5; D: -; size: -
DNA: TGTGCCAGCAGTGAATACGACGGGGGGTCCTACGAGCAGTACTTC; CDR3: CASSEYDGGSYEQYF; V: TRBV27; J: TRBJ2-7; D: TRBD2; size: many
DNA: TGTGCCAGCAGTGACCCCGGGGGGTCCAGCACAGATACGCAGTATTTT; CDR3: CASSDPGGSSTDTQYF; V: TRBV28; J: TRBJ2-3; D: TRBD2; size: few
DNA: TGTGCCAGCAGTTTTAAAGAGACCCAGTACTTC; CDR3: CASSFKETQYF; V: TRBV28; J: TRBJ2-5; D: -; size: -
DNA: TGTGCCATCCCTCGGACAGGGGGCTCTGGGGCCAACGTCCTGACTTTC; CDR3: CAIPRTGGSGANVLTF; V: TRBV6-2/TRBV6-3; J: TRBJ2-6; D: TRBD1; size: few
DNA: TGTGCCATCAGTCAAGGGGGACAGGGGTACAATGAGCAGTTCTTC; CDR3: CAISQGGQGYNEQFF; V: TRBV10-3; J: TRBJ2-1; D: TRBD1; size: -
DNA: TGTGCCACCAGCAGAGATGGGAAGTCTAATGAAAAACTGTTTTTT; CDR3: CATSRDGKSNEKLFF; V: TRBV15; J: TRBJ1-4; D: -; size: few
DNA: TGTGCCAGCTCGAGGTTCGAGAATCAGCCCCAGCATTTT; CDR3: CASSRFENQPQHF; V: TRBV6-6; J: TRBJ1-5; D: -; size: many
DNA: TGCAGCGTTGAAGGTGAAGATTACGAGCAGTACTTC; CDR3: CSVEGEDYEQYF; V: TRBV29-1; J: TRBJ2-7; D: -; size: many
DNA: TGCAGTGCGGAGGACCTAGCGGGGGTTAGCACAGATACGCAGTATTTT; CDR3: CSAEDLAGVSTDTQYF; V: TRBV20-1; J: TRBJ2-3; D: TRBD2; size: -
DNA: TGTGCCAGCAGCCAAGGCGTGGGGCCCCAGCATTTT; CDR3: CASSQGVGPQHF; V: TRBV3-1; J: TRBJ1-5; D: -; size: few
DNA: TGTGCCAGCACTAAGCAGGGTACCTGGCACACCGGGGAGCTGTTTTTT; CDR3: CASTKQGTWHTGELFF; V: TRBV12-3/TRBV12-4; J: TRBJ2-2; D: -; size: few
DNA: TGCAGTGCTAGAAGAGGGGATCGAGGCTACACCTTC; CDR3: CSARRGDRGYTF; V: TRBV20-1; J: TRBJ1-2; D: -; size: few
DNA: TGCGCCAGCATCCTCTATGGCTACACCTTC; CDR3: CASILYGYTF; V: TRBV5-1; J: TRBJ1-2; D: -; size: many
DNA: TGTGCCAGCAGTGAAAACTGGGGTTTCTATAATTCACCCCTCCACTTT; CDR3: CASSENWGFYNSPLHF; V: TRBV2; J: TRBJ1-6; D: -; size: few
DNA: TGTGCCAGCAGCAGGCTTGCAACTAATGAAAAACTGTTTTTT; CDR3: CASSRLATNEKLFF; V: TRBV7-2; J: TRBJ1-4; D: -; size: -
DNA: TGTGCCAGCAGGGCCTCTGGGGGAGGCTATGGCTACACCTTC; CDR3: CASRASGGGYGYTF; V: TRBV27; J: TRBJ1-2; D: -; size: many
DNA: TGTGCCAGCAGCCCGGACAGTCGGAACACCGGGGAGCTGTTTTTT; CDR3: CASSPDSRNTGELFF; V: TRBV5-6; J: TRBJ2-2; D: -; size: many
DNA: TGTGCCAGCAGCTTAGTGGGGACAGGCAGTTCACCCCTCCACTTT; CDR3: CASSLVGTGSSPLHF; V: TRBV7-2; J: TRBJ1-6; D: TRBD1; size: once
DNA: TGTGCCAGCAGCTTAGTTGGGACAGGGAGCGTCCGCGGCACTGAAGCTTTCTTT; CDR3: CASSLVGTGSVRGTEAFF; V: TRBV7-2; J: TRBJ1-1; D: TRBD1; size: few
DNA: TGCGCCAGCAGCTGGGTCGGGTCCAGCACTGAAGCTTTCTTT; CDR3: CASSWVGSSTEAFF; V: TRBV5-1; J: TRBJ1-1; D: -; size: -
DNA: TGTGCCAGCAACCGACTAGCGGGGGTTATAGATACGCAGTATTTT; CDR3: CASNRLAGVIDTQYF; V: TRBV2; J: TRBJ2-3; D: TRBD2; size: -
DNA: TGTGCCAGCAGCCAAAGACAGGTGAACACTGAAGCTTTCTTT; CDR3: CASSQRQVNTEAFF; V: TRBV12-3/TRBV12-4; J: TRBJ1-1; D: -; size: few
DNA: TGTGCCAGCAAATCCCCGTGGGGTGAGCAGTTCTTC; CDR3: CASKSPWGEQFF; V: TRBV2; J: TRBJ2-1; D: -; size: -
DNA: TGTGCCAGCAGTAACAGGACAGGGCGGTTACTCCCCTACGAGCAGTACTTC; CDR3: CASSNRTGRLLPYEQYF; V: TRBV6-5; J: TRBJ2-7; D: TRBD1; size: few
DNA: TGCAGTGCTAGAGACCCACTAGCGGGGAGCACAGATACGCAGTATTTT; CDR3: CSARDPLAGSTDTQYF; V: TRBV20-1; J: TRBJ2-3; D: TRBD2; size: few
DNA: TGTGCCAGCAGCTTTAATCGAGTGAGTAACACTGAAGCTTTCTTT; CDR3: CASSFNRVSNTEAFF; V: TRBV7-3; J: TRBJ1-1; D: -; size: -
DNA: TGCAGTGCTAGAGATCAGGGAACTAGCGGGGCCTATACGCAGTATTTT; CDR3: CSARDQGTSGAYTQYF; V: TRBV20-1; J: TRBJ2-3; D: TRBD2; size: few
DNA: TGTGCCAGCAGCCGAGGGGCTAGCGGGTTAGAGACCCAGTACTTC; CDR3: CASSRGASGLETQYF; V: TRBV9; J: TRBJ2-5; D: TRBD2; size: -
DNA: TGCAGTGCTAGAGGCCTACAGGCCTACGGGGTTGAGCAGTACTTC; CDR3: CSARGLQAYGVEQYF; V: TRBV20-1; J: TRBJ2-7; D: -; size: -
DNA: TGTGCCAGCGTATTAGCGGGGGGCCTCTACGAGCAGTACTTC; CDR3: CASVLAGGLYEQYF; V: TRBV6-1; J: TRBJ2-7; D: TRBD2; size: -
DNA: TGTGCCAGTAGTGGCTACACCGAGCAGTTCTTC; CDR3: CASSGYTEQFF; V: TRBV19; J: TRBJ2-1; D: -; size: few
DNA: TGCGCCAGCAGCCGTAGTTGGACAGGCTCTGGAAACACCATATATTTT; CDR3: CASSRSWTGSGNTIYF; V: TRBV4-3; J: TRBJ1-3; D: TRBD1; size: few
DNA: TGTGCCAGCAAAGACAGGGGGCAATGGGATTCTGAAAAACTGTTTTTT; CDR3: CASKDRGQWDSEKLFF; V: TRBV6-6; J: TRBJ1-4; D: TRBD1; size: -
DNA: TGTGCCAGCAGCTTTCAGGGGTTTCCCAATGAGCAGTTCTTC; CDR3: CASSFQGFPNEQFF; V: TRBV11-2; J: TRBJ2-1; D: -; size: -
DNA: TGCGCCAGCAGCGCGTCGACAGGGGGCGCAAGGAACACTGAAGCTTTCTTT; CDR3: CASSASTGGARNTEAFF; V: TRBV5-1; J: TRBJ1-1; D: TRBD1; size: many
DNA: TGTGCCAGTAGTGCAAGGGACAGGGAAAAATACACCTTC; CDR3: CASSARDREKYTF; V: TRBV19; J: TRBJ1-2; D: TRBD1; size: -